These 30 T cell receptor beta chains came from one sample sequenced in a study of blood T cells in healthy people across ages. A second roughly 6 to 11 cycle PCR used barcoded and J-beta primers. Using its own MiXCR run on the 5' RACE reads, TCRdb lists one record per CDR3 protein. The sample has 850,000 to 1,300,000 distinct CDR3 sequences, 45% seen once. Sequenced sample: blood. All receptors come from a woman aged 55-69 years in good health.

The chain links TRBV4-3 to TRBJ2-3, with TRBD2 matching over 7 bases. The CDR3 is 15 residues long. The trim removed 9 bases at V and 3 bases at J, leaving 12 bases unmatched. Germline V lookup: CDR1 LGHNA, CDR2 YSLEER. The CDR3, as DNA: TGCGCCAGTGCATTGTATACGGGAGGTACAGATACGCAGTATTTT. Translating gives CASALYTGGTDTQYF.

V and J are TRBV16 and TRBJ1-2; D gene unclear. This CDR3 contains 14 residues. The V gene lost 4 bases and the J gene lost 5 bases, with 14 bases spanning the gap. Germline-derived CDR1 and CDR2 are KGHSY and FQNENV. DNA for the CDR3: TGTGCCAGCAGCCCCAGCGGGCAGATATATGGCTACACCTTC. Its protein product is CASSPSGQIYGYTF.

The rearrangement links TRBV6-2 or TRBV6-3 to TRBJ2-1; D is unresolved. V lost 6 bases and J 4 bases, leaving 16 bases between the germline ends. The CDR3 contains 15 residues. Looked up from germline, CDR1 is MNHEY and CDR2 is SVGEGT. The CDR3 loop is CASSPYRSGYNEQFF. For the CDR3, the DNA is TGTGCCAGCAGCCCATACCGTTCAGGATACAATGAGCAGTTCTTC.

Turning to this clonotype: One junction end does not reproduce the germline sequence, and a read error may be involved. The V gene is TRBV5-1, the J gene TRBJ2-3; the D is unclear. Germline assignment: CDR1 SGHRS and CDR2 YFSETQ. This CDR3 region has 11 residues. CDR3: CTSSLEDTQYF. The CDR3 DNA reads as TGCACCAGCAGCTTGGAAGATACGCAGTATTTT.

This clonotype turned up a few times. In DNA form, the CDR3 reads TGTGCCAGCACTAAATCTGAGGGGGATTCGCGGGGGTACGAGCAGTACTTC. Its protein product is CASTKSEGDSRGYEQYF. The genes are TRBV12-3 or TRBV12-4 and TRBJ2-7; maybe TRBD2 (7 bases). Between the trimmed V and J ends, which lost 7 bases and 4 bases, there was a span of 26 bases. This CDR3 is built from 17 residues.

This chain connects TRBV7-9 to TRBJ2-7, with 7 positions matching TRBD2. From germline, CDR1 is SEHNR and CDR2 FQNEAQ (reference sequence). The CDR3 contains 15 residues. V lost 6 bases and J lost 3; bases outside the gene matches: 11. CDR3 DNA: TGTGCCAGCAGTCTCTTGAGCGGGAACAGCTACGAGCAGTACTTC. Protein product: CASSLLSGNSYEQYF.

The V and J genes are TRBV5-5 and TRBJ2-2; perhaps TRBD2 as D (6 bases). The CDR3 has 14 residues. The V and J ends lost 5 bases and 2 bases respectively, with 10 bases between them. Germline values: CDR1 SGHKS, CDR2 YYEKEE (reference sequence). Here the CDR3 DNA reads TGTGCCAGCAGTGGACTAACAAACACCGGGGAGCTGTTTTTT. This gives the protein CASSGLTNTGELFF.

This clonotype was detected many times. This rearrangement joins TRBV15 to TRBJ2-3; a possible D gene is TRBD2 (5 bases). Germline-derived CDR1 and CDR2 are LNHNV and YYDKDF (reference sequence). The CDR3 runs 17 residues. Trimming removed 3 bases from V and 3 bases from J, with 19 bases in between. CDR3 amino acids: CATSRAGLGAKTDTQYF. The CDR3 DNA follows: TGTGCCACCAGCAGGGCGGGTTTGGGCGCCAAGACAGATACGCAGTATTTT. Combining the CDR3 with reference TRBV15 and TRBJ2-3 gives the whole variable domain DAMVIQNPRYQVTQFGKPVTLSCSQTLNHNVMYWYQQKSSQAPKLLFHYYDKDFNNEADTPDNFQSRRPNTSFCFLDIRSPGLGDTAMYLCATSRAGLGAKTDTQYFGPGTRLTVL.

This clonotype came up a few times. V is TRBV29-1 and J is TRBJ1-1, with 7 bases lining up with TRBD1. This CDR3 has 11 residues. Germline CDR1 is SQVTM and CDR2 is ANQGSEA. V shed 5 bases, J shed 3 bases, and the junction held 0 bases outside the gene matches. The CDR3 nucleotides are TGCAGCGTTCAGGGGGACACTGAAGCTTTCTTT. It specifies CSVQGDTEAFF.

For the CDR3, the DNA is TGCGCCAGCAGCTTGGGGACAGGGTACACTGAAGCTTTCTTT. This codes for CASSLGTGYTEAFF. The V call is TRBV5-1, the J call TRBJ1-1, with 8 bases identical to TRBD1. Germline V gene sequence: CDR1 SGHRS, CDR2 YFSETQ. The CDR3 consists of 14 residues. Trimming at V came to 0 bases and at J to 3 bases, leaving 1 base not matched to a gene.

This clonotype has a handful of counts. The CDR3 bases are TGCAGTGCTAGATTGGGGTACGGGGCCTACGAGCAGTACTTC. It is translated as CSARLGYGAYEQYF. The chain carries TRBV20-1 and TRBJ2-7; possibly TRBD2 for D (5 bases). Trimming pared 2 bases from V and 2 bases from J, leaving 13 bases between. The germline CDR1 and CDR2 sequences are DFQATT and SNEGSKA (reference sequence). The CDR3 runs 14 residues.

This clonotype was picked up a small number of times. J is TRBJ2-7 and V is TRBV15, with a possible D match to TRBD1 (6 bases). The CDR3 has 13 amino acids. With 3 bases removed from V and 4 bases from J, the gap between germline ends came to 10 bases. Germline CDR1 and CDR2: LNHNV and YYDKDF (reference sequence). The CDR3 is CATSRQQGYEQYF. The DNA of the CDR3 is TGTGCCACCAGCAGGCAACAGGGTTACGAGCAGTACTTC.

This clonotype was recorded at least ten times. The chain carries TRBV7-2 and TRBJ2-5, with D possibly being TRBD2 (5 bases). Germline V lookup: CDR1 SGHTA, CDR2 FQGNSA. The CDR3 runs to 13 residues. Trimming removed 0 bases at V and 6 bases at J, with 8 bases between. This CDR3 reads CASSLAEGQTQYF. In DNA form, the CDR3 reads TGTGCCAGCAGCTTAGCCGAGGGTCAGACCCAGTACTTC.

A single count supports this clonotype. This clone may be a read error of a much larger clone one base away. The rearrangement links TRBV4-1 to TRBJ2-4, with 8 bases lining up with TRBD1. The DNA end is more similar to TRBJ2-7, so the J call may be wrong. This CDR3 is 13 amino acids long. Germline V gene lookup returns CDR1 MGHRA and CDR2 YSYEKL. This chain's CDR3 is CASSSDRDCEQYF. The CDR3 DNA is TGCGCCAGCAGCTCGGACAGGGACTGCGAGCAGTACTTC.

The CDR3 nucleotides read TGTGCCAGCAGCTTAGGGGGGGGCGGGAGAGGCACAGATACGCAGTATTTT. Protein product: CASSLGGGGRGTDTQYF. The V gene is TRBV7-3, the J gene TRBJ2-3, with D tentatively TRBD2 (7 bases). The V end lost 2 bases, the J end lost 1 base, and 16 bases lay between the germline ends. This CDR3 is 17 amino acids long. CDR1 and CDR2 from the germline V gene are SGHTA and FQGTGA.

The V gene is TRBV4-1, the J gene TRBJ2-1; a possible D gene is TRBD2 (5 bases). Looked up from germline, CDR1 is MGHRA and CDR2 is YSYEKL. The V gene lost 1 base and the J gene lost 5 bases, with 12 bases spanning the gap. This CDR3 region has 15 residues. CDR3 DNA: TGCGCCAGCAGCCAAGTGACTAACCCAAACAATGAGCAGTTCTTC. It specifies CASSQVTNPNNEQFF.

This chain joins TRBV7-2 and TRBJ2-7, with 16 bases aligning to TRBD2. The CDR3 runs to 16 residues. With 6 bases clipped from V and 4 bases from J, the junction kept 6 bases outside the gene matches. Germline values: CDR1 SGHTA, CDR2 FQGNSA. The CDR3 sequence is CASRNSGLAGGYEQYF. Here the CDR3 DNA reads TGTGCCAGCAGAAACTCGGGACTAGCGGGAGGGTACGAGCAGTACTTC.

The table lists this clonotype with a few counts. The chain carries TRBV4-1 and TRBJ1-6; 10 nucleotides align to TRBD1. The V and J ends lost 4 bases and 7 bases, in that order; junction bases with no gene match: 7. Per germline, CDR1 MGHRA and CDR2 YSYEKL. The CDR3 is 16 amino acids. CDR3 residues: CASSPWDRGENSPLHF. The CDR3 nucleotides read TGCGCCAGCAGCCCCTGGGACAGGGGAGAGAATTCACCCCTCCACTTT.

The chain combines TRBV10-3 with TRBJ2-1; TRBD2 agrees at 14 bases. The length of the CDR3 is 15 residues. From germline, CDR1 is ENHRY and CDR2 SYGVKD. The J segment lost 8 bases and the V segment lost 7 bases, leaving 7 bases of the junction unmatched. The CDR3 DNA reads as TGTGCCATCACCCCGGGACTAGCGGGAGAGGATGAGCAGTTCTTC. It is translated as CAITPGLAGEDEQFF.

The chain employs TRBV12-3 or TRBV12-4 and TRBJ1-5; D remains unclear. Deletions cut 1 base from V and 0 bases from J, with 10 bases between. There are 16 residues in the CDR3. In DNA form, the CDR3 reads TGTGCCAGCAGTTTAGATACGACCTATAGCAATCAGCCCCAGCATTTT. As protein: CASSLDTTYSNQPQHF.

The CDR3 DNA is TGTGCCAGCAGCATGCGGGAGGGCGCAGATACGCAGTATTTT. The encoded protein is CASSMREGADTQYF. The chain joins TRBV9 to TRBJ2-3, with 9 bases aligning to TRBD2. Losses at the gene ends were 4 bases for V and 4 bases for J; bases not matched to a gene: 4. This CDR3 comprises 14 residues. Germline V gives CDR1 SGDLS, CDR2 YYNGEE.

This clonotype was counted between two and nine times. This chain connects TRBV7-9 to TRBJ1-2; possibly TRBD1 for D (5 bases). CDR1 and CDR2 (germline): SEHNR, FQNEAQ (reference sequence). The V end lost 4 bases, the J end lost 7 bases, and 13 bases lay between the germline ends. This CDR3 comprises 13 residues. The CDR3 reads CASSSHFRAGYTF. The CDR3 DNA reads as TGTGCCAGCAGCTCACACTTCAGGGCTGGCTACACCTTC.

This clonotype appeared a few times. V usage is TRBV27 and J usage is TRBJ1-2; 9 bases line up with TRBD1. The junction had 8 bases not matched to a gene; V was cut back by 5 bases and J by 4 bases. Per germline, CDR1 MNHEY and CDR2 SMNVEV (reference sequence). The CDR3 runs to 15 residues. This chain's CDR3 is CASSDPGQGTYGYTF. In nucleotides, the CDR3 is TGTGCCAGCAGTGACCCGGGACAGGGAACCTATGGCTACACCTTC.

Only a few counts were recorded for this clonotype. The rearrangement joins TRBV4-1 to TRBJ2-3; TRBD1 aligns across 9 bases. Losses at the gene ends were 1 base for V and 7 bases for J; bases not matched to a gene: 9. CDR1 and CDR2 (germline): MGHRA, YSYEKL. The CDR3 has 16 amino acids. CDR3 amino acids: CASSQAGTGRSNTQYF. CDR3 nucleotides: TGCGCCAGCAGCCAAGCCGGGACAGGGAGATCAAATACGCAGTATTTT.

The rearrangement uses TRBV12-3 or TRBV12-4 and TRBJ2-7, with 9 bases aligning to TRBD1. The CDR3 contains 14 residues. The trim removed 8 bases at V and 3 bases at J, leaving 8 bases unmatched. The CDR3 here is CASSRTGVFYEQYF. The CDR3 coding sequence is TGTGCCAGCTCCAGGACAGGGGTCTTCTACGAGCAGTACTTC.

The chain joins TRBV12-3 or TRBV12-4 to TRBJ2-7, with D perhaps matching TRBD2 (6 bases). The CDR3 is made up of 13 amino acids. Trimming took off 9 bases at V and 3 bases at J, with 15 bases between the two ends. Written as DNA, the CDR3 is TGTGCCAGTCAGTCCGGGGGTATCTACGAGCAGTACTTC. It yields the protein CASQSGGIYEQYF.

This clonotype occurred a few times. V gene TRBV15 combines with J gene TRBJ2-7; D gene uncertain. Germline lookup yields CDR1 LNHNV and CDR2 YYDKDF (reference sequence). Between the trimmed V and J ends, which lost 2 bases and 7 bases, there was a span of 12 bases. The CDR3 is 13 amino acids. The CDR3 sequence is CATSRLYLGEQYF. The CDR3 DNA follows: TGTGCCACCAGCAGACTATATTTGGGAGAGCAGTACTTC.

This chain connects TRBV7-2 to TRBJ2-7; D may be TRBD1 (7 bases). V lost 5 bases and J lost 4, with 15 bases in between. The CDR3 has 14 residues. Germline CDR1 is SGHTA and CDR2 is FQGNSA. As DNA, the CDR3 is TGTGCCAGCAGCCCGAGGGCAGGGGGGTACGAGCAGTACTTC. Protein: CASSPRAGGYEQYF.

In this sample, this clonotype turned up a few times. The V call is TRBV5-1, the J call TRBJ2-7, with 8 nucleotides matching TRBD2. V lost 3 bases to trimming and J lost 1 base; unmatched junction nucleotides: 6. The CDR3 runs 15 residues. Germline CDR1 is SGHRS and CDR2 is YFSETQ. The chain's CDR3 is CASSSNSGMSYEQYF. The CDR3 bases are TGCGCCAGCAGCTCCAATAGCGGGATGTCCTACGAGCAGTACTTC.

This rearrangement joins TRBV7-2 to TRBJ1-2; D is unresolved. Germline lookup yields CDR1 SGHTA and CDR2 FQGNSA. The CDR3 runs 13 residues. V was clipped by 5 bases and J by 2 bases, with 9 bases between them. CDR3 in DNA: TGTGCCAGCAGCGTAATGTTCAACTATGGCTACACCTTC. This translates into CASSVMFNYGYTF.